This T cell receptor beta chain appears in the sequencing data of a study of shared clonotypes between healthy human individuals. The protocol was immunoSEQ multiplex PCR, while the TCRdb copy is restricted to in-frame clones and leaves out a portion. The sample records some 2,000,000 clones, 85% to 95% being singletons. CDR3 size: 16 residues. Per germline, CDR1 MGHRA and CDR2 YSYEKL. After removal of 2 bases from V and 10 bases from J, the junction contained 8 bases not matched to a gene. The chain couples TRBV4-1 to TRBJ1-6; the match to TRBD1 covers 10 bases. Sequencing input: naive CD4+ T cells sorted from blood. Subset denoted: CD45RA+ positively selected. The sequence came from a man in his late teens or twenties in good health. The CDR3 reads CASSQFGDRGSSPLHF. CDR3 nucleotides: TGCGCCAGCAGCCAATTCGGGGACAGGGGTTCCTCACCCCTCCACTTT.